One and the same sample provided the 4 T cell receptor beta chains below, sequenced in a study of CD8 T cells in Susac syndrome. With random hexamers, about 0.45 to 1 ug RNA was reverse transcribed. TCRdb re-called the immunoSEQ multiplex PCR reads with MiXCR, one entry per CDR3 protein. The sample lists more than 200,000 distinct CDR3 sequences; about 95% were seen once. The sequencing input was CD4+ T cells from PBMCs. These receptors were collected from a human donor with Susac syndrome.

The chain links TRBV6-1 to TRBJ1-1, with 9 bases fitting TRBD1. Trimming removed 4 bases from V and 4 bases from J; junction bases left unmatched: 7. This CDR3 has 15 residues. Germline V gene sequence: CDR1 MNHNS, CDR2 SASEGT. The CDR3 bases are TGTGCCAGCAGTGTTAGACAGGGGGTTGGCACTGAAGCTTTCTTT. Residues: CASSVRQGVGTEAFF.

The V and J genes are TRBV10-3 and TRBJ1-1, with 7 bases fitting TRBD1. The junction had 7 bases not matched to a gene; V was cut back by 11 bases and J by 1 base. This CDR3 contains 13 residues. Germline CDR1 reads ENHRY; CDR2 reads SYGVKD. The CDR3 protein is CASGQARNTEAFF. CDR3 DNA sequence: TGTGCCTCCGGACAGGCAAGGAACACTGAAGCTTTCTTT.

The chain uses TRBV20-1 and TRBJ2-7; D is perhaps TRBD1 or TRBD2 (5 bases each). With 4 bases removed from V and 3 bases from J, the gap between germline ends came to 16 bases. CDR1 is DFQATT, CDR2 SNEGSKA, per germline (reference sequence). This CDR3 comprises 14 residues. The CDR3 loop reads CSANGDGGFYEQYF. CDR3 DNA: TGCAGTGCTAATGGGGACGGTGGGTTCTACGAGCAGTACTTC.

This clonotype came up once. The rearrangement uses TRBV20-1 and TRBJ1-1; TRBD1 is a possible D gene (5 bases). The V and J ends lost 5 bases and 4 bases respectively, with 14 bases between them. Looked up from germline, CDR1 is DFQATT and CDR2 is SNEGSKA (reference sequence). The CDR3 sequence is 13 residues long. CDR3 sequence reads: CSALQGGPTEAFF. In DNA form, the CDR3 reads TGCAGTGCTCTCCAGGGTGGGCCCACTGAAGCTTTCTTT.